This TCR beta chain originates from a study of T cell responses to AZD1222 COVID-19 vaccine. Broader study findings: Vaccination with two AZD1222 doses was followed by a rise in Spike-specific TCR breadth and depth. Reportedly, nearly half the spike-specific TCRs target unmutated variant regions. Donor demographics were predominantly white British with a female majority; clonal diversity may be underestimated. Spike-wide coverage was observed for vaccine-associated CD4 TCRs, with dominant responses at 160-218 and 743-854.

Germline CDR1 MNHEY, CDR2 SVGAGI. Trimming at V came to 0 bases and at J to 3 bases, leaving 6 bases not matched to a gene. The CDR3 loop spans 16 amino acids. This table comes from immunoSEQ multiplex PCR, and its TCRdb copy is limited to in-frame clones, with some not included. The sample includes about 130,000 clones, approximately 85% of them seen just once. On this clone: What it binds is unknown.

The chain couples TRBV6-5 to TRBJ2-7, with 9 bases identical to TRBD2. This specimen was peripheral blood, taken 28 days after the second dose of the MenACWY control vaccine. This receptor was obtained from an adult who received the MenACWY meningococcal vaccine as a control. DNA for the CDR3: TGTGCCAGCAGTTACTCGCGGGAGGGCCGCAACTACGAGCAGTACTTC. Its translation: CASSYSREGRNYEQYF.